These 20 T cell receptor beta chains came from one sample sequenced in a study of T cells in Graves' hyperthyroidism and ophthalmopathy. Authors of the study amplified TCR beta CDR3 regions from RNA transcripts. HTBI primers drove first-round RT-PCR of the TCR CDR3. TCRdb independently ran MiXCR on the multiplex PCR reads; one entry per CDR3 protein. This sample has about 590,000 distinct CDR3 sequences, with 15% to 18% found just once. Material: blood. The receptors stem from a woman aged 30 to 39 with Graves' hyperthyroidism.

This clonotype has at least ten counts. The CDR3 loop is CASRGGSAPSNEQFF. The CDR3 DNA follows: TGTGCCAGCAGGGGGGGGTCCGCCCCTTCCAATGAGCAGTTCTTC. The V and J genes are TRBV12-3 or TRBV12-4 and TRBJ2-1; 7 nucleotides agree with TRBD2. There are 15 residues in the CDR3. The ends lost 6 bases at V and 6 bases at J; junction bases unmatched: 11.

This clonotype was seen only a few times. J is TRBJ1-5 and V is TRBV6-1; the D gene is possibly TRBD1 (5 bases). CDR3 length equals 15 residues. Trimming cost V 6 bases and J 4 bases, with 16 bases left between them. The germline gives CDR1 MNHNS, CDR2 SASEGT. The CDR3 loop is CASRTQGRGNQPQHF. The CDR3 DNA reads TGTGCCAGCAGGACGCAGGGTAGAGGGAATCAGCCCCAGCATTTT.

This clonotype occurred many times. The CDR3 here is CASREQETQYF. As DNA, the CDR3 is TGCGCCAGCCGGGAACAAGAGACCCAGTACTTC. V gene TRBV5-1 combines with J gene TRBJ2-5, with TRBD2 as a possible D gene (5 bases). Trimming left V 7 bases short and J 2 bases short, with 6 bases between. This CDR3 region has 11 residues. Per germline, CDR1 SGHRS and CDR2 YFSETQ.

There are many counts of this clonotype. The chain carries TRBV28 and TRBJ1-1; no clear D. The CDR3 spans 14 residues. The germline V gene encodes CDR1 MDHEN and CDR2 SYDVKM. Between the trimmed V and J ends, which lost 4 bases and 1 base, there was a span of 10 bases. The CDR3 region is CASSSRIGNTEAFF. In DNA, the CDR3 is TGTGCCAGCAGTTCCCGGATTGGGAACACTGAAGCTTTCTTT.

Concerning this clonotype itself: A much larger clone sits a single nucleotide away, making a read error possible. The CDR3 DNA reads TGTGCCGGCAGCAGACAGATGGCCTTATCCCAAGATACGCAGTATTTT. Translation: CAGSRQMALSQDTQYF. This sequence joins TRBV7-9 and TRBJ2-3; possibly TRBD1 for D (5 bases). This CDR3 is built from 16 residues. Germline V gene sequence: CDR1 SEHNR, CDR2 FQNEAQ (reference sequence).

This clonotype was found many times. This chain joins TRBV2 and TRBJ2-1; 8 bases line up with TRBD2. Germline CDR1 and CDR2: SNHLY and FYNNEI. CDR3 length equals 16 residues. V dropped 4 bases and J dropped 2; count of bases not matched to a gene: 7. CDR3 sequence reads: CASSGGGRLTYNEQFF. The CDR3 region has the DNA TGTGCCAGCAGTGGGGGCGGGAGGTTGACCTACAATGAGCAGTTCTTC.

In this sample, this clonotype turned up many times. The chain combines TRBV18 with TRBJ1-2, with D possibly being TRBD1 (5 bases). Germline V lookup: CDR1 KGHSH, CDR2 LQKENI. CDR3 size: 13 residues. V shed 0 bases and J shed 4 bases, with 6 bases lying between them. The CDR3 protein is CASSPPGAYGYTF. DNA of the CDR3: TGTGCCAGCTCACCACCAGGGGCCTATGGCTACACCTTC.

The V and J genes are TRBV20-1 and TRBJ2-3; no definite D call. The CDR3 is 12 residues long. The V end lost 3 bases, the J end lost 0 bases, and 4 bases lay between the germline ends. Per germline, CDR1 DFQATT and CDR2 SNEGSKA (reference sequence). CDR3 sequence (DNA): TGCAGTGCTAGCTGGAGCACAGATACGCAGTATTTT. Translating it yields CSASWSTDTQYF.

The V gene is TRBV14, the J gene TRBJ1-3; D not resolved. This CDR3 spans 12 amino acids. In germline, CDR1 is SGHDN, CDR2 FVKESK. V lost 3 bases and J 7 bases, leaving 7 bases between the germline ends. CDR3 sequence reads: CASSHVGNTIYF. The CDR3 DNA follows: TGTGCCAGCAGCCATGTCGGGAACACCATATATTTT.

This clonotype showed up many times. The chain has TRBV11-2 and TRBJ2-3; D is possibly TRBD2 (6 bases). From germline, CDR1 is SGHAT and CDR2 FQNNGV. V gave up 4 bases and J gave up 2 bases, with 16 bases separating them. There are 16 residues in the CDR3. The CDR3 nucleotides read TGTGCCAGCAGCTCTAATCCCCGGGAGTACACAGATACGCAGTATTTT. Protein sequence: CASSSNPREYTDTQYF.

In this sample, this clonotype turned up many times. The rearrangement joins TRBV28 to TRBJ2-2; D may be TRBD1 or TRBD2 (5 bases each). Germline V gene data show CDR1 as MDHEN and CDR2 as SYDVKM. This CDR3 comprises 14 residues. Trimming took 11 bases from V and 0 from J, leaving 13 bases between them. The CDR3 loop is CASQGRANTGELFF. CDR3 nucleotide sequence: TGTGCCTCCCAGGGACGAGCGAACACCGGGGAGCTGTTTTTT.

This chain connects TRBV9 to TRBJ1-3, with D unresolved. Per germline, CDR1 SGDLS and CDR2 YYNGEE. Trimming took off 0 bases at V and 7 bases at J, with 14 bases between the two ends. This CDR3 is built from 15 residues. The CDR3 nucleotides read TGTGCCAGCAGCGTAGCTGGGAACTTCGGTAACACCATATATTTT. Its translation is CASSVAGNFGNTIYF.

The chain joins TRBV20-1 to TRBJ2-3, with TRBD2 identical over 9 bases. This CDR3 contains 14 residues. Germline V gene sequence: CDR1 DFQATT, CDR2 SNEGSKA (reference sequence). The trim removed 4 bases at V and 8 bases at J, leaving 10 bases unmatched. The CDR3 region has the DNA TGCAGTGCTAACACCCTAGCGGGGAGCGGTACGCAGTATTTT. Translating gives CSANTLAGSGTQYF.

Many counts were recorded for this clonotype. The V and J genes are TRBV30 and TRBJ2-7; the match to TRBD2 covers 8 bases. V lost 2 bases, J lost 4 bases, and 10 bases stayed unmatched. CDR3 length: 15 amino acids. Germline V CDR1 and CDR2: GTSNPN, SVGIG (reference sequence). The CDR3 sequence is CAWSSPWERGYEQYF. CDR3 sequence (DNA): TGTGCCTGGAGTTCCCCATGGGAGCGGGGGTACGAGCAGTACTTC.

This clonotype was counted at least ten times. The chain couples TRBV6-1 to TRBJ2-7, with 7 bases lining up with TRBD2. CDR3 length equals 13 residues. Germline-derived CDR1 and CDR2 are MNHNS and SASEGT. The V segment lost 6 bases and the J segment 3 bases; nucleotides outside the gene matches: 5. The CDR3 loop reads CASRPGRGYEQYF. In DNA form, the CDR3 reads TGTGCCAGCAGGCCAGGGAGGGGCTACGAGCAGTACTTC.

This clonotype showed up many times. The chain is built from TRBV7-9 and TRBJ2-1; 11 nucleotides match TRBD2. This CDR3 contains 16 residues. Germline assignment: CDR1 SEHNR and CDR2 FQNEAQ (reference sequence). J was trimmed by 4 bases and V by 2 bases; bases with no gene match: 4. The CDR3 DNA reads TGTGCCAGCAGCTTAACCGGACTAGCGGGTTACAATGAGCAGTTCTTC. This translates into CASSLTGLAGYNEQFF.

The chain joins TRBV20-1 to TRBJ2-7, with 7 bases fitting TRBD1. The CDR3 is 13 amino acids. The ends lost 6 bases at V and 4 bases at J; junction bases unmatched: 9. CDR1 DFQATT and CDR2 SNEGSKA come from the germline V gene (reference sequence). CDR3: CSATPRQGYEQYF. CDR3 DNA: TGCAGTGCCACGCCCCGACAGGGTTACGAGCAGTACTTC.

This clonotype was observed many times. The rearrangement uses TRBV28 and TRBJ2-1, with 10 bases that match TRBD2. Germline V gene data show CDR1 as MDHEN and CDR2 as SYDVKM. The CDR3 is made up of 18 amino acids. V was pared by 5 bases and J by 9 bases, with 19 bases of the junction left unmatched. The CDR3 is CASSPPRRASGSSIEQFF. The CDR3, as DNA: TGTGCCAGCAGTCCCCCCCGCCGGGCTAGCGGGAGTTCCATTGAGCAGTTCTTC. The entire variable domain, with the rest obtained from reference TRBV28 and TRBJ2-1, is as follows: DVKVTQSSRYLVKRTGEKVFLECVQDMDHENMFWYRQDPGLGLRLIYFSYDVKMKEKGDIPEGYSVSREKKERFSLILESASTNQTSMYLCASSPPRRASGSSIEQFFGPGTRLTVL.

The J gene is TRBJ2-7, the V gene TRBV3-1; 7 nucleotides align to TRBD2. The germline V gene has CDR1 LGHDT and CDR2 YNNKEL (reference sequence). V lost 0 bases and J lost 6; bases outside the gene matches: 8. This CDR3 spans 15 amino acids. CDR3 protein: CASSQDPSGRSEQYF. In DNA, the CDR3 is TGTGCCAGCAGCCAAGATCCGTCCGGGAGGAGCGAGCAGTACTTC.

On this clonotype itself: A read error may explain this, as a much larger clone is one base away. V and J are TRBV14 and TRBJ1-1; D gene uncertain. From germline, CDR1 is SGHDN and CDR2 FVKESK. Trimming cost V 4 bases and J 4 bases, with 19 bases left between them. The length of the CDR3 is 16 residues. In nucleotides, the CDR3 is TGTGCCAGCAGCCTAAAAGGGATAGGGCTGGGCACTGAAGCTTTCTTT. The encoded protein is CASSLKGIGLGTEAFF.